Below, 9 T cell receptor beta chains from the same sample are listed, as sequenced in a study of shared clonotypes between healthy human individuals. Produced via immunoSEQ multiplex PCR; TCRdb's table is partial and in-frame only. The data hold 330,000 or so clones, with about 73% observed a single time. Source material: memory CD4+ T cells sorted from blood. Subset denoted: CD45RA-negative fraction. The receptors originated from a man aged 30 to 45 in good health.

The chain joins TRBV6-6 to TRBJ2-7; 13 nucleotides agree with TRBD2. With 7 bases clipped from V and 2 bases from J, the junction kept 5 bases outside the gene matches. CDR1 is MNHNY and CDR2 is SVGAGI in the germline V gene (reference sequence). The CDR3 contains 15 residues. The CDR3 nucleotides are TGTGCCAGCAACCAGGGGACTAGCGGGACCTACGAGCAGTACTTC. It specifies CASNQGTSGTYEQYF.

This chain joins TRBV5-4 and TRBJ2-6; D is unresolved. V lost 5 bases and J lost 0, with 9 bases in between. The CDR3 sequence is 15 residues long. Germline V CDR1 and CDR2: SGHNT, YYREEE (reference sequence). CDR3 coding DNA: TGTGCCAGCAGAGTGGACCTCTCTGGGGCCAACGTCCTGACTTTC. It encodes CASRVDLSGANVLTF.

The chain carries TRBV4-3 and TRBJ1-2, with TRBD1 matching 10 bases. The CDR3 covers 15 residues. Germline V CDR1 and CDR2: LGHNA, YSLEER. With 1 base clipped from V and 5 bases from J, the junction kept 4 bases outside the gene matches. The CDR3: CASSQVRTGGYGYTF. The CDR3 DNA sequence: TGCGCCAGCAGCCAAGTGAGGACAGGGGGATATGGCTACACCTTC.

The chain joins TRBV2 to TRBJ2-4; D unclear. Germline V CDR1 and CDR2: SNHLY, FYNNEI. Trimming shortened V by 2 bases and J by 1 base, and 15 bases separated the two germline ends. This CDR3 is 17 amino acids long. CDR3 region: CASSEFIGLGAKNIQYF. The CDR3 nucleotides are TGTGCCAGCAGTGAATTTATCGGTTTGGGGGCCAAAAACATTCAGTACTTC. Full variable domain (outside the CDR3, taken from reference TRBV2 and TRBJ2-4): EPEVTQTPSHQVTQMGQEVILRCVPISNHLYFYWYRQILGQKVEFLVSFYNNEISEKSEIFDDQFSVERPDGSNFTLKIRSTKLEDSAMYFCASSEFIGLGAKNIQYFGAGTRLSVL.

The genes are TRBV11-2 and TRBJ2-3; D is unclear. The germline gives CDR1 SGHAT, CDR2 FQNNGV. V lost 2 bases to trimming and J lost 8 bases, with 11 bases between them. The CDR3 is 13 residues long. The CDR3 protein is CASSLSSTGTQYF. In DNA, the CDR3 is TGTGCCAGCAGCTTATCCTCAACGGGTACGCAGTATTTT.

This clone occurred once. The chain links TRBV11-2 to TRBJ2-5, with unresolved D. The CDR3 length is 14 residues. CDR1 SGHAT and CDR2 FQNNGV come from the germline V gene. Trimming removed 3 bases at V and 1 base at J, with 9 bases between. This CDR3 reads CASSFSLPQETQYF. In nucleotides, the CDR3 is TGTGCCAGCAGCTTCTCCCTACCCCAAGAGACCCAGTACTTC.

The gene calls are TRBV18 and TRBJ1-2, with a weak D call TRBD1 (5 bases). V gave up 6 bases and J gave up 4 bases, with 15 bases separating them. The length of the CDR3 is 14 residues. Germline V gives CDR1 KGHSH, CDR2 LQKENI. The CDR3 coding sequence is TGTGCCAGCTCTCGCGGGGCAGTAGCCTATGGCTACACCTTC. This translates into CASSRGAVAYGYTF.

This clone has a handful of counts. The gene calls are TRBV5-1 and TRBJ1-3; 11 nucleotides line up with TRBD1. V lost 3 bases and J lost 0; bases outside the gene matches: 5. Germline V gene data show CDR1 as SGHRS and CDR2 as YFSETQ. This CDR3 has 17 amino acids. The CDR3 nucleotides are TGCGCCAGCAGCTCGGGACAGGGGGGACACTCTGGAAACACCATATATTTT. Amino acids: CASSSGQGGHSGNTIYF.

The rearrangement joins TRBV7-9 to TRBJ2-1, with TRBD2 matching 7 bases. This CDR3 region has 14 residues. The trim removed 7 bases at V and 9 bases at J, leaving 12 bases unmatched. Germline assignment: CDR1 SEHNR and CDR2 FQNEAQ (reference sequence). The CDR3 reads CASIGGGPESEQFF. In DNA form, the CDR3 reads TGTGCCAGCATTGGGGGAGGGCCGGAGAGTGAGCAGTTCTTC.